The 23 T cell receptor beta chains reported below all come from one sample, sequenced in a study of cytomegalovirus exposure and HLA in healthy donors. Primers included in the PCR were 60 Vbeta and 13 Jbeta primers. The assay was immunoSEQ multiplex PCR, and TCRdb's table has in-frame clones only and misses some. The table includes roughly 170,000 clones, roughly four fifths detected once. The sequencing sample was made of PBMCs. The source of these receptors is a female donor in good health and CMV-seronegative.

This chain joins TRBV9 and TRBJ2-7, with 7 bases aligning to TRBD1. The germline gives CDR1 SGDLS, CDR2 YYNGEE. The CDR3 spans 15 residues. V lost 3 bases to trimming and J lost 3 bases; unmatched junction nucleotides: 9. The DNA of the CDR3 is TGTGCCAGCAGCGCAAGACAGGGTGCCGGCTACGAGCAGTACTTC. Translation: CASSARQGAGYEQYF. The variable domain in full, completed from reference TRBV9 and TRBJ2-7, reads DSGVTQTPKHLITATGQRVTLRCSPRSGDLSVYWYQQSLDQGLQFLIQYYNGEERAKGNILERFSAQQFPDLHSELNLSSLELGDSALYFCASSARQGAGYEQYFGPGTRLTVT.

This chain uses TRBV13 with TRBJ1-1; 9 nucleotides line up with TRBD1. Germline V gene lookup returns CDR1 PRHDT and CDR2 FYEKMQ (reference sequence). The CDR3 covers 14 residues. J gave up 4 bases and V 5 bases, and 5 bases lay outside the gene matches. The CDR3 region is CASSTRDRATEAFF. CDR3 sequence (DNA): TGTGCCAGCAGCACCCGGGACAGGGCCACTGAAGCTTTCTTT.

The CDR3 here is CASSFGGLVNEKLFF. As DNA, the CDR3 is TGCGCCAGCAGCTTTGGGGGACTGGTTAATGAAAAACTGTTTTTT. This sequence joins TRBV5-1 and TRBJ1-4, with D perhaps TRBD1 (5 bases). Germline lookup yields CDR1 SGHRS and CDR2 YFSETQ. With 2 bases removed from V and 4 bases from J, the gap between germline ends came to 12 bases. This CDR3 spans 15 amino acids.

The chain is built from TRBV23-1 and TRBJ1-2, with 7 bases that match TRBD1. TRBV23-1 is flagged as an ORF with uncertain function. Trimming at V came to 11 bases and at J to 7 bases, leaving 7 bases not matched to a gene. The CDR3 consists of 11 residues. The CDR3 protein is CASGGVGGYTF. For the CDR3, the DNA is TGCGCCTCAGGGGGTGTGGGTGGCTACACCTTC.

The chain joins TRBV5-1 to TRBJ1-3, with D tentatively TRBD1 (5 bases). Trimming pared 4 bases from V and 4 bases from J, leaving 12 bases between. From germline, CDR1 is SGHRS and CDR2 YFSETQ. The CDR3 extends over 14 amino acids. The CDR3 sequence: CASSQDTIGNTIYF. As DNA, the CDR3 is TGCGCCAGCAGCCAGGACACCATCGGAAACACCATATATTTT.

The chain combines TRBV5-1 with TRBJ2-3, with a tentative D call TRBD1 (6 bases). Germline V gene data show CDR1 as SGHRS and CDR2 as YFSETQ. V gave up 4 bases and J gave up 1 base, with 10 bases separating them. The CDR3 covers 14 residues. This CDR3 reads CASSPGQRTDTQYF. In DNA form, the CDR3 reads TGCGCCAGCAGCCCCGGACAGCGCACAGATACGCAGTATTTT.

Note on this clone: Other DNA sequences from this sample encode an identical CDR3 as well. The rearrangement joins TRBV18 to TRBJ2-7, with 7 bases that match TRBD1. V lost 3 bases to trimming and J lost 4 bases; unmatched junction nucleotides: 3. The CDR3 has 13 amino acids. Germline V gene lookup returns CDR1 KGHSH and CDR2 LQKENI. CDR3 sequence: CASSPAGGYEQYF. CDR3 nucleotides: TGTGCCAGCTCACCGGCAGGGGGATACGAGCAGTACTTC.

This chain links TRBV5-1 with TRBJ2-5; 8 nucleotides line up with TRBD1. CDR1 is SGHRS and CDR2 is YFSETQ in the germline V gene. There are 13 residues in the CDR3. V shed 4 bases and J 3 bases; nucleotides not matched to a gene: 2. The CDR3 sequence is CASSTGGKETQYF. As DNA, the CDR3 is TGCGCCAGCAGCACAGGGGGTAAAGAGACCCAGTACTTC.

This chain joins TRBV28 and TRBJ1-1; a possible D gene is TRBD1 (5 bases). Trimming stripped 5 bases from V and 4 bases from J, with 20 bases between. Looked up from germline, CDR1 is MDHEN and CDR2 is SYDVKM. The CDR3 extends over 16 amino acids. The chain's CDR3 is CASSPPAGRLPTEAFF. DNA of the CDR3: TGTGCCAGCAGTCCGCCCGCGGGACGGCTGCCCACTGAAGCTTTCTTT. The variable domain in full, with the rest retrieved from reference TRBV28 and TRBJ1-1, is DVKVTQSSRYLVKRTGEKVFLECVQDMDHENMFWYRQDPGLGLRLIYFSYDVKMKEKGDIPEGYSVSREKKERFSLILESASTNQTSMYLCASSPPAGRLPTEAFFGQGTRLTVV.

The chain combines TRBV10-2 with TRBJ1-1; TRBD1 matches at 8 bases. The CDR3 runs to 13 residues. V was clipped by 10 bases and J by 1 base; unmatched bases: 5. The germline V gene has CDR1 WSHSY and CDR2 SAAADI. CDR3 sequence (DNA): TGCGCCACCGGACAGGGAAGGAACACTGAAGCTTTCTTT. Translating it yields CATGQGRNTEAFF.

The rearrangement links TRBV18 to TRBJ2-1; 9 bases agree with TRBD1. V lost 5 bases and J lost 16; bases outside the gene matches: 12. Germline V gene sequence: CDR1 KGHSH, CDR2 LQKENI. The CDR3 contains 13 residues. CDR3 sequence (DNA): TGTGCCAGCTCAATTTGGGACGGGACAGGGTTTTTCTTC. Translating gives CASSIWDGTGFFF. The complete variable domain, with remaining parts taken from reference TRBV18 and TRBJ2-1, reads NAGVMQNPRHLVRRRGQEARLRCSPMKGHSHVYWYRQLPEEGLKFMVYLQKENIIDESGMPKERFSAEFPKEGPSILRIQQVVRGDSAAYFCASSIWDGTGFFFGPGTRLTVL.

The table lists this clone with a few counts. CDR3: CASSESTAGGDTEAFF. The CDR3 DNA reads as TGCGCCAGCAGTGAGTCGACGGCAGGGGGCGACACTGAAGCTTTCTTT. The chain is built from TRBV10-1 and TRBJ1-1; TRBD1 matches at 8 bases. The CDR3 sequence is 16 residues long. Germline values: CDR1 WNHNN, CDR2 SYGVQD (reference sequence). V shed 0 bases and J 3 bases; nucleotides not matched to a gene: 6.

In the case of this clone: The same CDR3 also results from other DNA sequences found in this sample. This chain connects TRBV7-2 to TRBJ1-2, with no clear D. The V gene's germline CDR1 is SGHTA and CDR2 FQGNSA. V lost 1 base to trimming and J lost 2 bases, with 5 bases between them. The CDR3 is 13 residues long. The CDR3 DNA follows: TGTGCCAGCAGCTTAGGCGGGAACTATGGCTACACCTTC. Its protein product is CASSLGGNYGYTF.

The chain employs TRBV7-9 and TRBJ1-2, with D perhaps TRBD1 (5 bases). The germline CDR1 and CDR2 sequences are SEHNR and FQNEAQ (reference sequence). Trimming stripped 0 bases from V and 8 bases from J, with 13 bases between. This CDR3 has 14 amino acids. CDR3 region: CASSLAAGLGGYTF. As DNA, the CDR3 is TGTGCCAGCAGCTTAGCGGCAGGGCTTGGCGGCTACACCTTC. Full variable domain (rest looked up from reference TRBV7-9 and TRBJ1-2): DTGVSQNPRHKITKRGQNVTFRCDPISEHNRLYWYRQTLGQGPEFLTYFQNEAQLEKSRLLSDRFSAERPKGSFSTLEIQRTEQGDSAMYLCASSLAAGLGGYTFGSGTRLTVV.

This chain uses TRBV4-2 with TRBJ2-1, with 9 bases fitting TRBD1. With 2 bases clipped from V and 7 bases from J, the junction kept 9 bases outside the gene matches. The V gene's germline CDR1 is LGHNA and CDR2 YNFKEQ. The CDR3 has 16 amino acids. The CDR3 DNA follows: TGTGCCAGCAGCCAACCAACGGGACAGGGTGATAATGAGCAGTTCTTC. Translated, it gives CASSQPTGQGDNEQFF.

This clone was detected once. CDR3 sequence reads: CASSLDGTGGNGYTF. DNA for the CDR3: TGCGCCAGCAGCTTGGACGGGACAGGGGGAAATGGCTACACCTTC. The chain has TRBV5-1 and TRBJ1-2; TRBD1 matches at 11 bases. V lost 0 bases, J lost 6 bases, and 4 bases stayed unmatched. CDR1 and CDR2 from the germline V gene are SGHRS and YFSETQ. The CDR3 is 15 amino acids.

This clone is a singleton in its sample. The chain joins TRBV4-1 to TRBJ2-7; D might be TRBD1 (5 bases). Per germline, CDR1 MGHRA and CDR2 YSYEKL. The V end was cut by 4 bases, the J end by 3 bases, with 10 bases between. This CDR3 is 13 amino acids long. The CDR3 nucleotides read TGCGCCAGCAGCCCCTCAGGGAACTACGAGCAGTACTTC. This codes for CASSPSGNYEQYF.

The chain uses TRBV5-8 and TRBJ2-5, with 10 positions matching TRBD1. CDR1 and CDR2 from the germline V gene are SGHTS and YDEGEE. V shed 4 bases, J shed 7 bases, and the junction held 16 bases outside the gene matches. The CDR3 sequence is 17 residues long. CDR3 in amino acids: CASSPGTGTGVGATQYF. The CDR3 DNA is TGTGCCAGCAGCCCAGGGACCGGGACAGGGGTTGGGGCGACCCAGTACTTC.

The genes are TRBV7-3 and TRBJ2-3, with 7 bases aligning to TRBD2. Germline CDR1 SGHTA, CDR2 FQGTGA. V shed 5 bases and J 1 base; nucleotides not matched to a gene: 12. The CDR3 is 17 residues long. In DNA, the CDR3 is TGTGCCAGCAGCCCGAGGGTACAGCGGGATCGCACAGATACGCAGTATTTT. This sequence encodes CASSPRVQRDRTDTQYF.

This clone was observed a handful of times. Germline and junction disagree at one end, which may indicate a read error. The chain combines TRBV4-1 with TRBJ2-7; 10 positions match TRBD2. Per the germline V gene, CDR1 is MGHRA and CDR2 is YSYEKL. The CDR3 covers 16 residues. The CDR3 loop is CASSQAGLADSYEQYF. DNA for the CDR3: TGTGCCAGCAGCCAAGCCGGACTAGCGGACTCCTACGAGCAGTACTTC.

This clone was observed a single time. V usage is TRBV5-5 and J usage is TRBJ1-2, with TRBD1 matching 9 bases. The CDR3 is made up of 14 amino acids. Germline values: CDR1 SGHKS, CDR2 YYEKEE (reference sequence). The junction had 7 bases not matched to a gene; V was cut back by 2 bases and J by 8 bases. As DNA, the CDR3 is TGTGCCAGCAGCTTTACAGGGGGCGCGTACGGCTACACCTTC. This gives the protein CASSFTGGAYGYTF.

V and J are TRBV7-8 and TRBJ2-6, with unresolved D. This CDR3 is 18 amino acids long. The V end lost 1 base, the J end lost 0 bases, and 13 bases lay between the germline ends. Germline V lookup: CDR1 SGHVS, CDR2 FQNEAQ. For the CDR3, the DNA is TGTGCCAGCAGCTTAGTTAGATCATCCCTCTCTGGGGCCAACGTCCTGACTTTC. Translated, it gives CASSLVRSSLSGANVLTF. The whole variable domain, filled in from reference TRBV7-8 and TRBJ2-6, reads GAGVSQSPRYKVAKRGQDVALRCDPISGHVSLFWYQQALGQGPEFLTYFQNEAQLDKSGLPSDRFFAERPEGSVSTLKIQRTQQEDSAVYLCASSLVRSSLSGANVLTFGAGSRLTVL.

V usage is TRBV7-6 and J usage is TRBJ2-2; D is perhaps TRBD1 (6 bases). Germline CDR1 SGHVS, CDR2 FNYEAQ. The CDR3 is 15 residues long. The ends were cut back, 2 bases at V and 4 bases at J, with 11 bases in the middle. The CDR3 protein is CASSLTGIGTGELFF. The CDR3 coding sequence is TGTGCCAGCAGCTTAACAGGGATCGGCACCGGGGAGCTGTTTTTT.